This TCR beta chain originates from a study of blood T cell repertoires in COVID-19. Sequencing was performed with immunoSEQ multiplex PCR; in TCRdb, only in-frame clones are kept and a portion is missing. The data show 150,000 or so clones, around 85% seen once. The CDR3 has 13 amino acids. The germline V gene encodes CDR1 MDHEN and CDR2 SYDVKM. V was pared by 6 bases and J by 8 bases, with 4 bases of the junction left unmatched. The chain combines TRBV28 with TRBJ1-4; 9 bases match TRBD1. The TCR originated in a human donor in a cohort sampled during active COVID-19. The sequencing input was peripheral blood. CDR3 loop: CASRDRGREKLFF. The CDR3 nucleotides read TGTGCCAGCAGGGACAGGGGTCGAGAAAAACTGTTTTTT. Looking up the rest from reference TRBV28 and TRBJ1-4 gives the full variable domain: DVKVTQSSRYLVKRTGEKVFLECVQDMDHENMFWYRQDPGLGLRLIYFSYDVKMKEKGDIPEGYSVSREKKERFSLILESASTNQTSMYLCASRDRGREKLFFGSGTQLSVL.